This T cell receptor (beta chain) was recovered during a study of T cell repertoires in cytomegalovirus infection. The CDR3 spans 15 residues. The germline V gene has CDR1 SNHLY and CDR2 FYNNEI. V was clipped by 7 bases and J by 2 bases; unmatched bases: 8. Remarks on this clonotype: Its antigen is not known.

TCRdb re-called the reads with MiXCR, one entry per CDR3 protein. The data contain some 900,000 distinct CDR3 sequences, approximately 29% of them seen just once; the ten biggest clones take up around 12%. The V and J genes are TRBV2 and TRBJ2-1; 7 bases match TRBD2. The sequence was obtained from a human donor in good health (CMV status not recorded). Some clones in this sample may be carry-over from other donors' samples. This specimen consisted of cultured CD8+ T cells from PBMCs, obtained from culture after CMV antigen stimulation. This CDR3 is CASIQSGGAYNEQFF. In DNA, the CDR3 is TGTGCCAGCATCCAGAGTGGGGGGGCCTACAATGAGCAGTTCTTC.